This TCR beta chain is from a study of cytomegalovirus exposure and HLA in healthy donors. The study's findings and limits: Rare TCR sequences dominated, though some public TCRs recurred in many donors.

Both 60 Vbeta primers and 13 Jbeta primers went into the PCR. Clones were read by immunoSEQ multiplex PCR, and TCRdb kept only the in-frame ones, dropping some. Of 92,000 or so clones listed, approximately 60% are singletons. CDR3 length equals 16 residues. V was pared by 0 bases and J by 1 base, with 15 bases between. Germline CDR1 and CDR2: GTSNPN and SVGIG (reference sequence). To note about this clone: Antigen specificity is unknown.

This clonotype was sampled from a woman aged 45-65 years in good health and CMV-seropositive. The chain has TRBV30 and TRBJ1-1; D is possibly TRBD1 (5 bases). Sequencing was done on a sample of PBMCs. The CDR3 loop reads CAWSVRDGGTNTEAFF. DNA for the CDR3: TGTGCCTGGAGTGTACGGGATGGGGGGACGAACACTGAAGCTTTCTTT.